The TCR beta chain described here comes from a study of a mutant IDH1 vaccine in newly diagnosed glioma. Method: immunoSEQ multiplex PCR; TCRdb's copy keeps in-frame clones and lacks some. Of 85,000 to 100,000 clones listed, just under 80% are singletons. V was trimmed by 1 base and J by 5 bases, leaving 14 bases between them. Germline V gene data show CDR1 as MGHRA and CDR2 as YSYEKL. The CDR3 totals 15 residues. Regarding time point: baseline, week 1 (first vaccination visit). Treatment denoted: pre-vaccination baseline after standard-of-care therapy. The source is a man aged 40-55 years with glioma. The chain recombines TRBV4-1 with TRBJ2-5; tentatively, D is TRBD2 (6 bases). Sequencing was performed on PBMCs, taken from a glioma patient treated with radiotherapy, temozolomide or both. CDR3 in amino acids: CASSQVLTSGETQYF. DNA of the CDR3: TGCGCCAGCAGCCAAGTTTTGACTAGTGGTGAGACCCAGTACTTC.